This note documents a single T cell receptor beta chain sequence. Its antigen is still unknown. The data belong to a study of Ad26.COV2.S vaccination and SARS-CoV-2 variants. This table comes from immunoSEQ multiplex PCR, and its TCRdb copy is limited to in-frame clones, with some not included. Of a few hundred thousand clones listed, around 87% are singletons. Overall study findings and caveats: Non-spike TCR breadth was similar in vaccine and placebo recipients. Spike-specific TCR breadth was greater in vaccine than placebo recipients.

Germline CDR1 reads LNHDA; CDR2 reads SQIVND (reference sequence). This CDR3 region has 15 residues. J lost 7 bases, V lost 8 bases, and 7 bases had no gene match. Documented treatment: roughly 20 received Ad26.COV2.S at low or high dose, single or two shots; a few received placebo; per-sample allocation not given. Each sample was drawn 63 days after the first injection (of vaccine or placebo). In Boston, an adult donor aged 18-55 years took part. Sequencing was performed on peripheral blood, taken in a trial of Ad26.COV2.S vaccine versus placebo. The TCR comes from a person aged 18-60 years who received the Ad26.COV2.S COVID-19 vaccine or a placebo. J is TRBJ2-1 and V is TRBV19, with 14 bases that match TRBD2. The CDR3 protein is CASGLTSGGGNEQFF. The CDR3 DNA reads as TGTGCCAGTGGCCTGACTAGCGGGGGGGGGAATGAGCAGTTCTTC.